This T cell receptor beta chain was recorded in a study of shared clonotypes between healthy human individuals. Methods used by the authors: As immunoSEQ supplied junction-only sequences (without quality scores), filtering differed. Assay used: immunoSEQ multiplex PCR; TCRdb lists only in-frame clones, some missing. V, J and clone size are taken as reported in that table, and D and trimming were inferred from the DNA itself. The sample shows about 490,000 clones, 60% to 80% of them seen only once. This clone occurred once. Recent vaccinations or acute infections were absent in the healthy HIV-negative adult donors. All participating donors were Caucasian adults from Nashville, Tennessee. The TCR comes from a woman in her thirties or forties in good health. Some clones in this sample may be carry-over from other donors' samples. The sample was PBMCs.

CDR3 sequence: CASSLGFVQGGLDEQFF. The CDR3 bases are TGCGCCAGCAGCTTGGGGTTTGTGCAGGGAGGTTTGGATGAGCAGTTCTTC. The chain carries TRBV5-1 and TRBJ2-1; D is perhaps TRBD2 (6 bases). The V and J ends lost 0 bases and 8 bases respectively, with 21 bases between them. The CDR3 length is 17 residues. Germline V gene sequence: CDR1 SGHRS, CDR2 YFSETQ.